These 9 T cell receptor beta chains originate from one sample sequenced in a study of OX40 agonist ivuxolimab in advanced cancers. The method was immunoSEQ multiplex PCR; TCRdb's version includes in-frame clones alone and lacks a portion of them. The sample consists of fewer than 70,000 clones, 70% to 90% of them appearing once. The sequenced sample was CD4+ or CD8+ T cells sorted from blood, obtained in a trial of the OX40 agonist ivuxolimab. The source is an adult with an advanced solid tumor such as melanoma, head and neck, liver or kidney cancer.

V and J are TRBV5-1 and TRBJ1-1; D not certain. V shed 4 bases and J shed 8 bases, with 18 bases lying between them. The germline gives CDR1 SGHRS, CDR2 YFSETQ. The CDR3 has 14 amino acids. DNA for the CDR3: TGCGCCAGCAGCCCCGGTGACGTGAAACAGGAAGCTTTCTTT. Its protein product is CASSPGDVKQEAFF.

This clone was seen once. The rearrangement links TRBV6-6 to TRBJ1-5; TRBD1 matches at 7 bases. Germline V gene lookup returns CDR1 MNHNY and CDR2 SVGAGI (reference sequence). The V segment lost 6 bases and the J segment 8 bases; nucleotides outside the gene matches: 10. The CDR3 is 14 residues long. CDR3 nucleotide sequence: TGTGCCAGCAGAAAGGTAGGGGGCAGGGAGCCCCAGCATTTT. It is translated as CASRKVGGREPQHF.

About this clone itself: A junction boundary mismatches the germline segment, possibly from a read error. The chain recombines TRBV10-2 with TRBJ1-2; D not certain. Germline V gene lookup returns CDR1 WSHSY and CDR2 SAAADI. The CDR3 loop spans 13 amino acids. The CDR3 here is CAISPDALEGYTF. The CDR3 DNA reads TGTGCCATCAGCCCGGACGCATTGGAAGGCTACACCTTC.

This clone was detected a few times. The same CDR3 arises from other DNA sequences in this sample as well. The chain links TRBV7-2 to TRBJ1-5; no definite D call. With 5 bases removed from V and 5 bases from J, the gap between germline ends came to 10 bases. This CDR3 contains 13 residues. Germline V gives CDR1 SGHTA, CDR2 FQGNSA. CDR3 DNA sequence: TGTGCCAGCAGCCCCCTGTTCGATCAGCCCCAGCATTTT. Its translation is CASSPLFDQPQHF.

The chain has TRBV6-1 and TRBJ1-1; 11 nucleotides align to TRBD1. The CDR3 is 13 amino acids. The J segment lost 6 bases and the V segment lost 6 bases, leaving 3 bases of the junction unmatched. CDR1 is MNHNS and CDR2 is SASEGT in the germline V gene. CDR3 protein: CASSRTGGSEAFF. In nucleotides, the CDR3 is TGTGCCAGCAGCCGGACAGGGGGCTCTGAAGCTTTCTTT.

The chain uses TRBV28 and TRBJ2-5; possibly TRBD1 or TRBD2 for D (5 bases each). This CDR3 is built from 15 residues. V was clipped by 7 bases and J by 2 bases, with 17 bases between them. Germline loops: CDR1 MDHEN, CDR2 SYDVKM. In nucleotides, the CDR3 is TGTGCCAGCAATGCTCCAGGGACCGGACAAGAGACCCAGTACTTC. Its translation is CASNAPGTGQETQYF.

This chain joins TRBV29-1 and TRBJ2-7; the D call may be TRBD1 or TRBD2 (5 bases each). Between the trimmed V and J ends, which lost 3 bases and 3 bases, there was a span of 12 bases. This CDR3 spans 13 amino acids. In germline, CDR1 is SQVTM, CDR2 ANQGSEA. DNA of the CDR3: TGCAGCGTTGATTCGGGACCGATCTACGAGCAGTACTTC. This encodes CSVDSGPIYEQYF.

This clone was counted a single time. The chain is built from TRBV9 and TRBJ2-1; TRBD1 matches at 7 bases. The CDR3 runs to 14 residues. With 7 bases clipped from V and 7 bases from J, the junction kept 11 bases outside the gene matches. Germline loops: CDR1 SGDLS, CDR2 YYNGEE. The CDR3 reads CASGYDRVGNEQFF. Here the CDR3 DNA reads TGTGCCAGCGGGTATGACAGGGTGGGTAATGAGCAGTTCTTC.

The chain couples TRBV6-6 to TRBJ1-5; D gene unclear. V was clipped by 6 bases and J by 9 bases, with 15 bases between them. The CDR3 has 13 residues. CDR1 is MNHNY, CDR2 SVGAGI, per germline (reference sequence). CDR3 DNA sequence: TGTGCCAGCAGCCTAGACCCCGGGAGGCCCCAGCATTTT. This encodes CASSLDPGRPQHF.